This TCR beta chain was retrieved from a study of blood T cell repertoires in COVID-19. About the research overall: The origin of the acute and convalescent COVID-19 samples was the United States, Italy and Spain. The cDNA or gDNA used as material had been derived from T cells, B-cell-depleted T cells, or PBMCs.

CDR1 is MNHEY and CDR2 is SVGEGT in the germline V gene. This CDR3 contains 15 residues. Trimming took off 5 bases at V and 2 bases at J, with 13 bases between the two ends. Repertoires were generated with immunoSEQ multiplex PCR, while TCRdb's copy carries only in-frame clones and drops some. This sample yields over 100,000 clones, of which around 80% are seen a single time; around 4.7% belongs to the top ten. This TCR was sampled from a human donor in a cohort sampled during active or convalescent COVID-19. Material for sequencing was peripheral blood. The V and J genes are TRBV6-2 or TRBV6-3 and TRBJ2-1, with D uncertain. CDR3 sequence: CASSRPASAYNEQFF. The CDR3 DNA reads TGTGCCAGCAGTCGACCCGCCAGCGCCTACAATGAGCAGTTCTTC.